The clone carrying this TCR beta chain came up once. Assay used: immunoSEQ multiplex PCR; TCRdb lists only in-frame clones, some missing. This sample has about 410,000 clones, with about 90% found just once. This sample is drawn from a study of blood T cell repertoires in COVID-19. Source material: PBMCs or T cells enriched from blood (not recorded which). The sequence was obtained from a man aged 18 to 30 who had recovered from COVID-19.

The CDR3 reads CASSEALREQYF. The CDR3 DNA is TGTGCCAGCAGTGAAGCGCTTCGGGAGCAGTACTTC. The chain is built from TRBV6-1 and TRBJ2-7; D gene ambiguous. Germline CDR1 MNHNS, CDR2 SASEGT. Trimming took off 0 bases at V and 7 bases at J, with 7 bases between the two ends. The CDR3 is made up of 12 amino acids.